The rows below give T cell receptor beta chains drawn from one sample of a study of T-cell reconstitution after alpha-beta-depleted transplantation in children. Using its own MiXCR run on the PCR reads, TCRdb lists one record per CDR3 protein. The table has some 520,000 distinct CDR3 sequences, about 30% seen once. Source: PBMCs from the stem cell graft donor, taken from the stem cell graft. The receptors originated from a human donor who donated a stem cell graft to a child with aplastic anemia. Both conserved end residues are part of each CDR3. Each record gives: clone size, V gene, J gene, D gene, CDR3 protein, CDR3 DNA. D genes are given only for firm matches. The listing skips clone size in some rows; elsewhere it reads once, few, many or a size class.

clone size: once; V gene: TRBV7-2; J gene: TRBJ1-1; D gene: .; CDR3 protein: CASSLSLCTPEAFF; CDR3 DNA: TGTGCCAGCAGCTTAAGCCTGTGTACCCCTGAAGCTTTCTTT
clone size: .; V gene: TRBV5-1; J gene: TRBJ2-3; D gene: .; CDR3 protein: CASSLGGQLDTQYF; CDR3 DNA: TGCGCCAGCAGCTTAGGAGGGCAGCTAGATACGCAGTATTTT
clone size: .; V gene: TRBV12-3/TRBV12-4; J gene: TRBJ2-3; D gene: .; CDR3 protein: CASRRGRSAGADTQYF; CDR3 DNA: TGTGCCAGCAGACGGGGGCGCTCGGCGGGGGCAGATACGCAGTATTTT
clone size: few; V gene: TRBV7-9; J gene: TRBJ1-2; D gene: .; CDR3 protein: CASSPTPYGYTF; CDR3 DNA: TGTGCCAGCAGCCCGACCCCATATGGCTACACCTTC
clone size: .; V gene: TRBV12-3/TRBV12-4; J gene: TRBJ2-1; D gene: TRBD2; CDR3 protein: CASRIGGGSSYNEQFF; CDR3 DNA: TGTGCCAGCAGGATTGGCGGGGGAAGCTCCTACAATGAGCAGTTCTTC
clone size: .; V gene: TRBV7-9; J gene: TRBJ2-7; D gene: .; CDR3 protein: CASSLNTRRGEQYF; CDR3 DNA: TGTGCCAGCAGCTTAAATACCAGGAGAGGCGAGCAGTACTTC
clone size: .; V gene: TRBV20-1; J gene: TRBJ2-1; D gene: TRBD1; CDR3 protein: CSALPQGAGTFYEQFF; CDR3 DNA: TGCAGTGCGCTGCCGCAGGGGGCCGGGACTTTCTATGAGCAGTTCTTC
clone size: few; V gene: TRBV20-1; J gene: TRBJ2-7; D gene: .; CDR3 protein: CSASEQIYEQYF; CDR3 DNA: TGCAGTGCTAGTGAGCAAATCTACGAGCAGTACTTC
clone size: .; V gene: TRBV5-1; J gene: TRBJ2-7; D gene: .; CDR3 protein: CASSLGGGIEQYF; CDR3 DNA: TGCGCCAGCAGCTTGGGGGGAGGCATCGAGCAGTACTTC
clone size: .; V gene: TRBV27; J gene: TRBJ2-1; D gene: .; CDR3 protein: CASSFRPDSYNEQFF; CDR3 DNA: TGTGCCAGCAGTTTCCGCCCGGACTCCTACAATGAGCAGTTCTTC